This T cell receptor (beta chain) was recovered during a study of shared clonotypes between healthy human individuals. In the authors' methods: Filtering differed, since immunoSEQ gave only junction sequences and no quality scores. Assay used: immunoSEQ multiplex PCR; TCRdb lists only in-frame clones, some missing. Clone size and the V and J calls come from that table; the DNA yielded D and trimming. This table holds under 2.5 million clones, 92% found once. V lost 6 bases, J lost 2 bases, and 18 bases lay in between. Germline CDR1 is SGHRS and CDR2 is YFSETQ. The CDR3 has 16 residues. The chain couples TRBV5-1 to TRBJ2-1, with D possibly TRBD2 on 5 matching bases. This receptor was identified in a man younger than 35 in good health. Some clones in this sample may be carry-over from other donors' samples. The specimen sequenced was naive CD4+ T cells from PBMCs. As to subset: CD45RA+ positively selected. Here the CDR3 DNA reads TGCGCCAGCACGCCCTTTGGAGCGGCCACCTACAATGAGCAGTTCTTC. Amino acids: CASTPFGAATYNEQFF.